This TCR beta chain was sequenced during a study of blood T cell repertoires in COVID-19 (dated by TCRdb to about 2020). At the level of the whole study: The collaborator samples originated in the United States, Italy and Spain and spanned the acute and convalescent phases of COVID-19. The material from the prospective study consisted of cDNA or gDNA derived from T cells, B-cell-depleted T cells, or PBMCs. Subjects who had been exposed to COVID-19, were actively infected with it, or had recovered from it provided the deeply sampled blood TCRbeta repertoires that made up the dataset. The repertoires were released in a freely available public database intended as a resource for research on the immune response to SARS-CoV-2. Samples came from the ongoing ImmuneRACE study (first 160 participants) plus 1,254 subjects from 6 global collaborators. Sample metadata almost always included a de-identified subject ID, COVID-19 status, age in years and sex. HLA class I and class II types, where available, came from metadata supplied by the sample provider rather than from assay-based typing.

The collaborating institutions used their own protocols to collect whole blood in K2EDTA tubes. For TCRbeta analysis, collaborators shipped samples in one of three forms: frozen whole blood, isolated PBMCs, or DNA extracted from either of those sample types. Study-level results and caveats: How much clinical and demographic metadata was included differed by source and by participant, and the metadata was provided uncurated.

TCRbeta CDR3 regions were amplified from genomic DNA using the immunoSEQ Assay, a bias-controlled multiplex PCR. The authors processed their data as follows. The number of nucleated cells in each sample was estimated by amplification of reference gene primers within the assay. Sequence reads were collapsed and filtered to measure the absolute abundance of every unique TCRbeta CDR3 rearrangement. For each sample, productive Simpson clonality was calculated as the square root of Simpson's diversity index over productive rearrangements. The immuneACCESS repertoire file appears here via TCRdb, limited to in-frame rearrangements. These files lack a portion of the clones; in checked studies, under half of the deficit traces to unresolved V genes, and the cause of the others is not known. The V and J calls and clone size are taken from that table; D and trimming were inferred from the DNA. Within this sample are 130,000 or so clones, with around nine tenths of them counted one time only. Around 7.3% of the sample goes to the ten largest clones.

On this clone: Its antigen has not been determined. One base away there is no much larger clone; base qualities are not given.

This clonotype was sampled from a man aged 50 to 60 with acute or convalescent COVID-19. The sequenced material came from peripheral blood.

DNA sequence: TGTGCCACCAGCAATTTCGGGACAGGCAATCAGCCCCAGCATTTT. This sequence encodes CATSNFGTGNQPQHF. The chain couples TRBV15 to TRBJ1-5; the central 7 bases match TRBD1. There are 15 amino acids in the CDR3, from cysteine to phenylalanine inclusive. The only DNA kept is the CDR3, 45 bases in frame from the first base. Unmatched junction bases come to 5, with V trimmed by 4 bases and J by 2 bases. Taken from the germline V gene (reference sequence), the CDR1 and CDR2 loops are LNHNV and YYDKDF.